The clone carrying this T cell receptor beta chain was detected only a few times. Its antigen is not known. These data originate in a study of cytomegalovirus exposure and HLA in healthy donors. PCR employed 60 Vbeta and 13 Jbeta primers. The method was immunoSEQ multiplex PCR; TCRdb's version includes in-frame clones alone and lacks a portion of them. This sample has some 180,000 clones, with more than 60% found just once. Findings of the study overall: The likely origin of a cluster of highly shared sequence variants was a sequencing artifact.

CDR3 length: 14 residues. Germline loops: CDR1 LNHDA, CDR2 SQIVND (reference sequence). V lost 5 bases to trimming and J lost 5 bases; unmatched junction nucleotides: 4. The material sequenced was PBMCs. The V gene is TRBV19, the J gene TRBJ1-4; 8 bases agree with TRBD1. The source of this sequence is a woman aged 55-70 years in good health and CMV-seropositive. CDR3 DNA: TGTGCCAGTAGTCGCGGACAGGGAAATGAAAAACTGTTTTTT. Residues: CASSRGQGNEKLFF.